This T cell receptor beta chain stems from a study of blood T cell repertoires in COVID-19. Study background: Acute-phase and convalescent COVID-19 samples originated in the United States, Italy and Spain. PBMCs, B-cell-depleted T cells, or T cells were the source of the cDNA or gDNA that made up the material.

V shed 5 bases and J 3 bases; nucleotides not matched to a gene: 7. This CDR3 contains 14 residues. Germline-derived CDR1 and CDR2 are SGHTA and FQGNSA. Libraries were prepared by immunoSEQ multiplex PCR; TCRdb keeps only in-frame clonotypes and omits some of them. Of roughly 50,000 clones detected, under 90% appear once; the ten largest clones hold approximately 2.6%. The rearrangement links TRBV7-2 to TRBJ2-7; 7 bases are a match to TRBD2. This receptor was identified in a man aged 50-59 years with acute or convalescent COVID-19. Sequenced material: peripheral blood. The CDR3 region is CASSSGLGYYEQYF. The DNA of the CDR3 is TGTGCCAGCAGCAGTGGACTAGGATACTACGAGCAGTACTTC.